This passage covers 16 T cell receptor beta chains from one sample sequenced in a study of Tregs in tolerant kidney transplant recipients. The nonmyeloablative bone marrow transplants came from related graft donors, with transient mixed chimerism. TCRdb's copy holds only in-frame clones and misses some; the assay was immunoSEQ multiplex PCR. This table lists 25,000 or so clones. The sample here was CD4+ T cells from blood (PBMCs), taken 6 months after the transplant. These receptors all come from a human patient who received a combined kidney and bone marrow transplant. The T cells may come from the graft donor.

For this clone: With the read ending 3 residues before the CDR3 end, the germline J gene is used to fill in that end. This rearrangement joins TRBV7-2 to TRBJ1-4; the match to TRBD1 covers 7 bases. Germline CDR1 and CDR2: SGHTA and FQGNSA. Trimming cost V 7 bases and J 7 bases; bases outside gene matches: 9. The CDR3 is 14 amino acids. This CDR3 reads CASTFRGAGEKLFF. The DNA read from the CDR3 is TGTGCCAGCACCTTCAGGGGGGCTGGTGAAAAA.

Concerning this clone itself: Read coverage stops 3 residues before the CDR3 terminus; the germline J gene supplies the remainder. V usage is TRBV20-1 and J usage is TRBJ1-1, with TRBD1 matching 7 bases. Germline V gives CDR1 DFQATT, CDR2 SNEGSKA (reference sequence). The CDR3 is 14 residues long. Losses at the gene ends were 5 bases for V and 4 bases for J; bases not matched to a gene: 10. Partial CDR3 DNA: TGCAGTGCTGAAAACAGGGGAAGGGCCACTGAA. As protein: CSAENRGRATE. The complete CDR3 reads CSAENRGRATEAFF.

As to this clone: The missing CDR3 end, 3 residues past where the read stops, is filled in from the germline J gene. The chain is built from TRBV19 and TRBJ1-2, with D tentatively TRBD1 (6 bases). V lost 5 bases to trimming and J lost 4 bases, with 17 bases between them. Germline CDR1 is LNHDA and CDR2 is SQIVND (reference sequence). The CDR3 contains 15 residues. CDR3 DNA, as far as it was read: TGTGCCAGTAGTCCTAATAACAGGGCCCTCTATGGC. Translated: CASSPNNRALYG. The CDR3 in its entirety is CASSPNNRALYGYTF.

Comment on this clone: The CDR3 end is not reached by the read, which stops 3 residues before it; the germline J gene fills it in. The genes are TRBV11-2 and TRBJ1-4, with D perhaps TRBD1 (5 bases). This CDR3 spans 14 amino acids. From germline, CDR1 is SGHAT and CDR2 FQNNGV. V lost 3 bases and J 4 bases, leaving 9 bases between the germline ends. The chain's CDR3 is CASSFGGNNEKLFF. Partial CDR3 DNA: TGTGCCAGCAGCTTTGGGGGGAATAATGAAAAA.

On this clone itself: The CDR3 extends 3 residues past the end of the read, so its final part is completed from the germline J gene. The chain combines TRBV18 with TRBJ1-4; D unclear. Germline V gene data show CDR1 as KGHSH and CDR2 as LQKENI. The CDR3 extends over 14 amino acids. The V and J ends lost 3 bases and 5 bases respectively, with 10 bases between them. Incomplete CDR3 DNA: TGTGCCAGCTCACCGGGCGGGGAAAATGAAAAA. This encodes CASSPGGENEK. The whole CDR3 sequence is CASSPGGENEKLFF.

Points on this clone: Read data end 3 residues before the CDR3 end; the end is taken from the germline J gene. This chain connects TRBV25-1 to TRBJ2-2; perhaps D is TRBD1 or TRBD2 (5 bases each). The CDR3 is 18 amino acids. The germline V gene has CDR1 MGHDK and CDR2 SYGVNS. Trimming removed 6 bases from V and 4 bases from J, with 24 bases in between. Incomplete CDR3 DNA: TGTGCCAGCAGGCCGGCAAGGGGTGGCGGAGGACCCACCGGGGAG. Its protein is CASRPARGGGGPTGE. The full CDR3 protein reads CASRPARGGGGPTGELFF.

Regarding this clone: The read falls 3 residues short of the CDR3 end, and the missing part is taken from the germline J gene. The V gene is TRBV12-5, the J gene TRBJ2-7, with 7 bases identical to TRBD2. In germline, CDR1 is LGHNT, CDR2 FRNRAP. Losses at the gene ends were 8 bases for V and 2 bases for J; bases not matched to a gene: 6. The CDR3 is 13 residues long. The CDR3 spells CASLAGDTYEQYF. The DNA read from the CDR3 is TGTGCTAGTCTGGCGGGGGATACCTACGAG.

On this clone: The CDR3 end is not reached by the read, which stops 3 residues before it; the germline J gene fills it in. This chain links TRBV19 with TRBJ1-2; no definite D call. V lost 6 bases to trimming and J lost 4 bases, with 6 bases between them. Per the germline V gene, CDR1 is LNHDA and CDR2 is SQIVND (reference sequence). The CDR3 length is 11 residues. The part of the CDR3 DNA that was read is TGTGCCAGTAGCAGGTTCTATGGC. It specifies CASSRFYG. The complete CDR3 sequence is CASSRFYGYTF.

Remarks on this clone: The missing CDR3 end, 3 residues past where the read stops, is filled in from the germline J gene. The chain joins TRBV18 to TRBJ2-1; D ambiguous. Trimming took 3 bases from V and 0 from J, leaving 9 bases between them. Germline V lookup: CDR1 KGHSH, CDR2 LQKENI. CDR3 length: 15 amino acids. The part of the CDR3 DNA that was read is TGTGCCAGCTCACCGCGCCCGAGCTCCTACAATGAG. Translating it yields CASSPRPSSYNE. The CDR3 reads in full as CASSPRPSSYNEQFF.

CDR3 DNA (partial): TGTGCCAGCAGCTTATCCGGGACAGGGGTAGAAAAA. Its translation: CASSLSGTGVEK. The full CDR3 protein reads CASSLSGTGVEKLFF. The chain carries TRBV7-7 and TRBJ1-4; 10 bases agree with TRBD1. Read coverage stops 3 residues before the CDR3 terminus; the germline J gene supplies the remainder. CDR3 length equals 15 residues. Germline assignment: CDR1 SSHAT and CDR2 FNYEAQ (reference sequence). J was trimmed by 8 bases and V by 2 bases; bases with no gene match: 5.

On this clone: The read terminates 3 residues ahead of where the CDR3 ends, so the germline J gene completes it. This chain links TRBV5-6 with TRBJ1-2; TRBD1 aligns across 7 bases. This CDR3 spans 11 amino acids. From germline, CDR1 is SGHDT and CDR2 YYEEEE. The sequenced CDR3 bases are TGTGCCAGCAACAGGGGAAGAGGC. This encodes CASNRGRG. The CDR3 in full is CASNRGRGYTF. The full variable domain, its missing parts supplied by reference TRBV5-6 and TRBJ1-2, is DAGVTQSPTHLIKTRGQQVTLRCSPKSGHDTVSWYQQALGQGPQFIFQYYEEEERQRGNFPDRFSGHQFPNYSSELNVNALLLGDSALYLCASNRGRGYTFGSGTRLTVV.

This clone is classed as medium-sized (0.01 to 0.1%) by frequency. The read halts 3 residues ahead of the CDR3 end, with the missing end drawn from the germline J gene. Other DNA sequences in the same sample also yield this CDR3. The chain links TRBV18 to TRBJ1-5; 8 nucleotides agree with TRBD1. Germline V CDR1 and CDR2: KGHSH, LQKENI. Trimming took 2 bases from V and 2 from J; bases not matched to a gene: 2. This CDR3 region has 15 residues. CDR3 sequence reads: CASSPDRGGNQPQHF. The sequenced part of the CDR3 DNA is TGTGCCAGCTCACCAGACAGGGGAGGCAATCAGCCC. Complete variable domain (other parts from reference TRBV18 and TRBJ1-5): NAGVMQNPRHLVRRRGQEARLRCSPMKGHSHVYWYRQLPEEGLKFMVYLQKENIIDESGMPKERFSAEFPKEGPSILRIQQVVRGDSAAYFCASSPDRGGNQPQHFGDGTRLSIL.

Worth noting for this clone: The read terminates 3 residues ahead of where the CDR3 ends, so the germline J gene completes it. This chain connects TRBV20-1 to TRBJ2-7; D unresolved. Germline-derived CDR1 and CDR2 are DFQATT and SNEGSKA (reference sequence). V was cut by 6 bases and J by 5 bases, with 20 bases left in between. There are 14 residues in the CDR3. The CDR3 spells CSATQGEGGHEQYF. The sequenced CDR3 bases are TGCAGTGCCACCCAAGGCGAAGGTGGGCACGAG.

On this clone: The read comes to an end 3 residues before the CDR3 does, leaving the germline J gene to fill in the end. This chain links TRBV12-3 or TRBV12-4 with TRBJ2-5, with 12 bases matching TRBD2. J lost 4 bases, V lost 3 bases, and 6 bases had no gene match. This CDR3 contains 16 residues. Partial CDR3 DNA: TGTGCCAGCAGTTTTGGGCTAGCGGGGGGGGGAGAGACC. Its protein is CASSFGLAGGGET. From start to end, the CDR3 is CASSFGLAGGGETQYF.

In regard to this clone: The CDR3 extends 3 residues past the end of the read, so its final part is completed from the germline J gene. The chain couples TRBV7-2 to TRBJ2-7; TRBD1 is a possible D gene (6 bases). Trimming took 4 bases from V and 2 from J, leaving 9 bases between them. Germline CDR1 reads SGHTA; CDR2 reads FQGNSA. This CDR3 spans 13 amino acids. The sequenced CDR3 bases are TGTGCCAGCAGCTCTGGACAGACCTACGAG. It specifies CASSSGQTYE. The full CDR3 reads CASSSGQTYEQYF.

As for this clone: The read terminates 3 residues before the CDR3 end, so the remaining end is supplied by the germline J gene. V is TRBV20-1 and J is TRBJ2-3; perhaps TRBD2 as D (6 bases). CDR3 length: 15 residues. With 2 bases removed from V and 1 base from J, the gap between germline ends came to 13 bases. Germline values: CDR1 DFQATT, CDR2 SNEGSKA (reference sequence). CDR3 sequence: CSARPMGLRTDTQYF. The sequenced CDR3 bases are TGCAGTGCTAGACCAATGGGACTCCGCACAGATACG.